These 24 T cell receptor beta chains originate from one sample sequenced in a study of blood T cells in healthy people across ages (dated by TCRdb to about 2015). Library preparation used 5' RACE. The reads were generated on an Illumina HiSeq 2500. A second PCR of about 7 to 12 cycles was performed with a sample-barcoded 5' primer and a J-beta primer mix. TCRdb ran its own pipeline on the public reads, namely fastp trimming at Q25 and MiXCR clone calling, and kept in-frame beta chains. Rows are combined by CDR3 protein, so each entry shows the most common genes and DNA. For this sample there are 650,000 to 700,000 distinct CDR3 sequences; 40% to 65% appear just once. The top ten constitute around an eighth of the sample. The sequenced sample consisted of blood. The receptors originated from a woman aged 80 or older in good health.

Written as DNA, the CDR3 is TGTGCCAGCCGACGGCGGACCGGGGAGCTGTTTTTT. It is translated as CASRRRTGELFF. V usage is TRBV28 and J usage is TRBJ2-2; the D is unclear. V lost 8 bases to trimming and J lost 5 bases, with 9 bases between them. The CDR3 extends over 12 amino acids. Germline CDR1 and CDR2: MDHEN and SYDVKM.

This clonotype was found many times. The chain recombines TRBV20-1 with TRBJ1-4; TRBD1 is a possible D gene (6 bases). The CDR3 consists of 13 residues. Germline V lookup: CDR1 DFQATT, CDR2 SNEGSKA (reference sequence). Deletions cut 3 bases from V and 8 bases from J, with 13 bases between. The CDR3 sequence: CSARDSLREKLFF. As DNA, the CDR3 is TGCAGTGCTAGGGACAGTCTAAGGGAAAAACTGTTTTTT.

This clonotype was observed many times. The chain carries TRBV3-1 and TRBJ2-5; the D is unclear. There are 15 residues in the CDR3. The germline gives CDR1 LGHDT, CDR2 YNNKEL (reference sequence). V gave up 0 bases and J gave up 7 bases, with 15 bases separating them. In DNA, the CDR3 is TGTGCCAGCAGCCAAGATATAGTCTCCGGCGGGACCCAGTACTTC. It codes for CASSQDIVSGGTQYF.

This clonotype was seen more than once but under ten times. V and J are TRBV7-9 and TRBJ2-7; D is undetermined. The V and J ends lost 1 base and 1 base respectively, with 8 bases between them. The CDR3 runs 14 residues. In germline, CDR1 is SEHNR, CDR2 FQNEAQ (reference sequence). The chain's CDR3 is CASSLVSISYEQYF. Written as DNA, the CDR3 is TGTGCCAGCAGCTTAGTTTCGATTTCCTACGAGCAGTACTTC.

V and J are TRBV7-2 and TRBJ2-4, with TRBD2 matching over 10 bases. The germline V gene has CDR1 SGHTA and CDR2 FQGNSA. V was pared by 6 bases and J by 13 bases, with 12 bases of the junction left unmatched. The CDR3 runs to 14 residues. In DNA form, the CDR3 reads TGTGCCAGCAGGCCCGGGACTAGCGATGGGGAGCAGTACTTC. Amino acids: CASRPGTSDGEQYF.

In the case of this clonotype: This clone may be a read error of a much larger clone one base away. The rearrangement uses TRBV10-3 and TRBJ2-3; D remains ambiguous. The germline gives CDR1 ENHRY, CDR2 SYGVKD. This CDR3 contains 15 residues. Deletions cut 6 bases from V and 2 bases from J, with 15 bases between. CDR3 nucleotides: TGTGCCATCAGGGCCCAGGTTATCTTCACAGATACGCAGTATTTT. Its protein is CAIRAQVIFTDTQYF.

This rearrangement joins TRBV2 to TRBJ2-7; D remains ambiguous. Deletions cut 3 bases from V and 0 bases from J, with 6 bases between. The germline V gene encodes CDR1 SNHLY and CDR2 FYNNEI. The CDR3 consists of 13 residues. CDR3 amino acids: CASSDDTSYEQYF. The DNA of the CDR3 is TGTGCCAGCAGTGACGACACCTCCTACGAGCAGTACTTC.

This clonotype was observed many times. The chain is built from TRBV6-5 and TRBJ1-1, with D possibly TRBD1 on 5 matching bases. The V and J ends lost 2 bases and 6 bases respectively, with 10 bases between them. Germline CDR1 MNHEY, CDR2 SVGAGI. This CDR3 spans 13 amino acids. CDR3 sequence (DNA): TGTGCCAGCAGTTACCGTGGAGGGGCTGAAGCTTTCTTT. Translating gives CASSYRGGAEAFF.

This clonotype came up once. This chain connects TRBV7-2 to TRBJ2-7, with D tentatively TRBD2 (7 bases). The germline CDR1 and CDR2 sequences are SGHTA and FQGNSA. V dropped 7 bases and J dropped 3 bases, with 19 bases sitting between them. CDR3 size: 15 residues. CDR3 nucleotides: TGTGCCAGCAAAGGGGGGGGCGGGAGAGTCTACGAGCAGTACTTC. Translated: CASKGGGGRVYEQYF.

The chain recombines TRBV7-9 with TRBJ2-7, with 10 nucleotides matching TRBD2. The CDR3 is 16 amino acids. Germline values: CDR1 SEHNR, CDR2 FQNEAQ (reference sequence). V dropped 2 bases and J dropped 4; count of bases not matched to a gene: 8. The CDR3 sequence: CASSLTSGKTSYEQYF. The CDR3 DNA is TGTGCCAGCAGCTTAACTAGCGGGAAAACCTCGTACGAGCAGTACTTC.

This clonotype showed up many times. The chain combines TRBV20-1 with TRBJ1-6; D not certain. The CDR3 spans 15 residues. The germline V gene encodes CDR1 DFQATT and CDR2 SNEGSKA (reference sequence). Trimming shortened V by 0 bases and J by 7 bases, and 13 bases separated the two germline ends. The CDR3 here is CSARDLGRRNSPLHF. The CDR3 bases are TGCAGTGCTAGAGACCTAGGACGGAGAAATTCACCCCTCCACTTT.

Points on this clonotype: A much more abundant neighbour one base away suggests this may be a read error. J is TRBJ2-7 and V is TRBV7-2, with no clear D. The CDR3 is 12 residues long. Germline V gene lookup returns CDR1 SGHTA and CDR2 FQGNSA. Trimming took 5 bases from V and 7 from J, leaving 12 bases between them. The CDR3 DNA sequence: TGTGCCAGCAGCCGGTATACGAATGAGCAGTACTTC. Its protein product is CASSRYTNEQYF.

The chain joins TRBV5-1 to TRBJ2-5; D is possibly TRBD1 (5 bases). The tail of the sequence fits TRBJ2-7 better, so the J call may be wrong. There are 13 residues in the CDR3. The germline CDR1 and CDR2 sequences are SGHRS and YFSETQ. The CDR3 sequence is CASSLRGSDEQYF. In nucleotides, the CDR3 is TGCGCCAGCAGCTTAAGGGGCAGCGACGAGCAGTACTTC.

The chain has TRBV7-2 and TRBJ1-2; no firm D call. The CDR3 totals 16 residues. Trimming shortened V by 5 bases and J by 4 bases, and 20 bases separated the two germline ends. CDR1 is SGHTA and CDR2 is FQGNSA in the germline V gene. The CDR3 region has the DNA TGTGCCAGCAGCCCTGCGAGCCGACCTCACCTCTATGGCTACACCTTC. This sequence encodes CASSPASRPHLYGYTF.

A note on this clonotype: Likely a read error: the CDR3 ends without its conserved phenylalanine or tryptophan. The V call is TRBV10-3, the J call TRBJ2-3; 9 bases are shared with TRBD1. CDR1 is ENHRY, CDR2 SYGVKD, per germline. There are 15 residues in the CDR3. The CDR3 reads CAINRQGDSTETQYL. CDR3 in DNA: TGTGCCATCAACCGACAGGGGGATAGCACAGAGACGCAGTATTTA.

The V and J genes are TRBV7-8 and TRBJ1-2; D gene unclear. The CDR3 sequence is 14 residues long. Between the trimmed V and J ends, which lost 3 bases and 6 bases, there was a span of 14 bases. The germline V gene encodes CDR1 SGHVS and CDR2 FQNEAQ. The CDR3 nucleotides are TGTGCCAGCAGCTTTGGCTCAGGTTATGATGGCTACACCTTC. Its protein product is CASSFGSGYDGYTF. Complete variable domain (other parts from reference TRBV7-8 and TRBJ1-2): GAGVSQSPRYKVAKRGQDVALRCDPISGHVSLFWYQQALGQGPEFLTYFQNEAQLDKSGLPSDRFFAERPEGSVSTLKIQRTQQEDSAVYLCASSFGSGYDGYTFGSGTRLTVV.

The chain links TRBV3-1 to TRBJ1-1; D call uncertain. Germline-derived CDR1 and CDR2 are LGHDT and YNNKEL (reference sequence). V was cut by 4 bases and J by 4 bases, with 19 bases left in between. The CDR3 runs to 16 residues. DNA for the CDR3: TGTGCCAGCAGCCCCCTTGGAGGGATTCGTAGCACTGAAGCTTTCTTT. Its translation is CASSPLGGIRSTEAFF.

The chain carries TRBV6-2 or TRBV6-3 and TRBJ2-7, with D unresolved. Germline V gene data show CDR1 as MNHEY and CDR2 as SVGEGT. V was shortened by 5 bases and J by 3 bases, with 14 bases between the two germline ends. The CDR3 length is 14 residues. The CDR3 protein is CASSDDGFSYEQYF. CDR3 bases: TGTGCCAGCAGTGATGACGGCTTCAGCTACGAGCAGTACTTC.

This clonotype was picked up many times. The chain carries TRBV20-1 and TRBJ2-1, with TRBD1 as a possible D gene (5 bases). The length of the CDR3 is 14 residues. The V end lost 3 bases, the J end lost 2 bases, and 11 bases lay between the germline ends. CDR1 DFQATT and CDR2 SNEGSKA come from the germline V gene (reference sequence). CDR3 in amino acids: CSASSRATYNEQFF. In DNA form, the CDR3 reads TGCAGTGCTAGTTCCAGGGCCACCTACAATGAGCAGTTCTTC.

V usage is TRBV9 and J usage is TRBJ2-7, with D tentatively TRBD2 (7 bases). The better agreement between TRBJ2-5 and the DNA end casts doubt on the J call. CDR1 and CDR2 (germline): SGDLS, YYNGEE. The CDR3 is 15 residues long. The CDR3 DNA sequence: TGTGCCAGCAGCTCCACTCCCGGGGGGCGGGAGACCCAGTACTTC. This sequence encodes CASSSTPGGRETQYF.

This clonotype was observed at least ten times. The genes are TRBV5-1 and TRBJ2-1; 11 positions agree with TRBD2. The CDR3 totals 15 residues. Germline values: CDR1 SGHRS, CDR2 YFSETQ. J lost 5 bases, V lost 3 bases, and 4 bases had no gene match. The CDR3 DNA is TGCGCCAGCAGCTACCTAGCGGGGGGAAACAATGAGCAGTTCTTC. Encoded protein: CASSYLAGGNNEQFF.

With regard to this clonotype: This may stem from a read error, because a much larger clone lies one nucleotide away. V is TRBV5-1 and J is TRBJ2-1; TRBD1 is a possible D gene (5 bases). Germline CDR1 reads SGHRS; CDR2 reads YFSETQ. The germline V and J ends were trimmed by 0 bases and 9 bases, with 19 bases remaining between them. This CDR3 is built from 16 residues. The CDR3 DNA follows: TGCGCCAGCAGCTTGGTGGGGCGAGCATCCCGGGCTGAGCAGTTCTTC. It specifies CASSLVGRASRAEQFF. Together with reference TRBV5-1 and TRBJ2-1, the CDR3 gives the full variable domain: KAGVTQTPRYLIKTRGQQVTLSCSPISGHRSVSWYQQTPGQGLQFLFEYFSETQRNKGNFPGRFSGRQFSNSRSEMNVSTLELGDSALYLCASSLVGRASRAEQFFGPGTRLTVL.

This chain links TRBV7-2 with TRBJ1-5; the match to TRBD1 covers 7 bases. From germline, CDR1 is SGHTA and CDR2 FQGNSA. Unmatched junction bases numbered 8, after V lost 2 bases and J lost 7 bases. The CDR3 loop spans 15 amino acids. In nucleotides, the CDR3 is TGTGCCAGCAGCTTAAAGGGCAGGACAGGACAGCCCCAGCATTTT. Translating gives CASSLKGRTGQPQHF.

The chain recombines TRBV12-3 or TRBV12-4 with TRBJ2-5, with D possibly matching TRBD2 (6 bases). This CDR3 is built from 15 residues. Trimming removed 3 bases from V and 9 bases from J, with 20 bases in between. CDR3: CASSFPSAPWEAQYF. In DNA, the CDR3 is TGTGCCAGCAGTTTTCCCTCAGCACCCTGGGAGGCCCAGTACTTC.